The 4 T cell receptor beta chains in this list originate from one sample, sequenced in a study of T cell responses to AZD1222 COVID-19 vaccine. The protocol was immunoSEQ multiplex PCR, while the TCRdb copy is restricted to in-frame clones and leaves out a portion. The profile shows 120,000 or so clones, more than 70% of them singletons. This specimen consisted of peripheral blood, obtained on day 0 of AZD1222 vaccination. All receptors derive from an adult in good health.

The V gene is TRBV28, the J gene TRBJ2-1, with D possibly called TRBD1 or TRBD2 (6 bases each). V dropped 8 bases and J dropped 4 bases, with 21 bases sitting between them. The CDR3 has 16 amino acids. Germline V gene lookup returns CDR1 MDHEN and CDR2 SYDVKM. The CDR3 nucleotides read TGTGCCAGCTGGTTTAACCGCGGGACACCATACAATGAGCAGTTCTTC. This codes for CASWFNRGTPYNEQFF.

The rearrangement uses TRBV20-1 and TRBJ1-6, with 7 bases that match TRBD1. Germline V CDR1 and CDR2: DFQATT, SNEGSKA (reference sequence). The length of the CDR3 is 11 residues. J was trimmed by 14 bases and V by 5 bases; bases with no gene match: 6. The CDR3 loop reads CSAPTGWTLHF. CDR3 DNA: TGCAGTGCTCCGACAGGGTGGACCCTCCACTTT.

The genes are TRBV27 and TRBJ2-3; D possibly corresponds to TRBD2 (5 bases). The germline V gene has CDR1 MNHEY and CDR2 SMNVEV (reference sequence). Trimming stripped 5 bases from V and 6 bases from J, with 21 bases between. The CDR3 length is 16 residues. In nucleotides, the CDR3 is TGTGCCAGCAGTGAACGGAAAGCGGTGTCCTCCGATACGCAGTATTTT. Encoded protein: CASSERKAVSSDTQYF.

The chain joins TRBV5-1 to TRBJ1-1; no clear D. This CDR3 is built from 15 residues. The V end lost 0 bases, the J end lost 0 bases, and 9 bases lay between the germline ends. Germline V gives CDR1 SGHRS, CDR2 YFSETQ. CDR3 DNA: TGCGCCAGCAGCTTGGTCAGTGGGGTGAACACTGAAGCTTTCTTT. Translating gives CASSLVSGVNTEAFF.